The text below deals with one T cell receptor (beta chain). Source study methods: Estimation of nucleated cell counts relied on the amplification of reference gene primers. TCRdb's table, derived via immunoSEQ multiplex PCR, lists solely in-frame clones and lacks some. Clonal size and the V and J genes are those of that table, whereas D and trimming came from the DNA. The data hold under 100,000 clones, with approximately 80% observed a single time. The sample comes from a study of blood T cell repertoires in COVID-19. Looking at the study overall: From T cells, B-cell-depleted T cells, or PBMCs came the material, which was cDNA or gDNA.

The CDR3 runs to 16 residues. Trimming removed 4 bases from V and 5 bases from J; junction bases left unmatched: 11. Germline assignment: CDR1 MRHNA and CDR2 SNTAGT. The J gene is TRBJ2-1, the V gene TRBV6-4, with 7 positions matching TRBD2. The sequencing input was peripheral blood. The TCR was taken from a human donor in a cohort sampled during active COVID-19. CDR3 sequence: CASSGVGSGGNNEQFF. CDR3 nucleotides: TGTGCCAGCAGTGGGGTGGGCTCCGGGGGGAACAATGAGCAGTTCTTC.